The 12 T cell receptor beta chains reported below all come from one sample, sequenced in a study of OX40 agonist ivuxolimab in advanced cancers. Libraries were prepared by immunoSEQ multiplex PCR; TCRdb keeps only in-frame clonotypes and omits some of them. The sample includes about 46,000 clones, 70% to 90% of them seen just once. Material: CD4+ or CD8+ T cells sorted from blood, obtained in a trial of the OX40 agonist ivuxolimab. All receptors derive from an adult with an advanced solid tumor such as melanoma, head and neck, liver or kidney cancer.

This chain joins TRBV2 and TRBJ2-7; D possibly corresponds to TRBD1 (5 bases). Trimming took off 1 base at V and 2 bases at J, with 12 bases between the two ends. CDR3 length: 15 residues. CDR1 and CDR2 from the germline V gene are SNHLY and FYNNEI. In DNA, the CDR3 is TGTGCCAGCAGTGAAGGCTGGGGCTCGACCTACGAGCAGTACTTC. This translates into CASSEGWGSTYEQYF.

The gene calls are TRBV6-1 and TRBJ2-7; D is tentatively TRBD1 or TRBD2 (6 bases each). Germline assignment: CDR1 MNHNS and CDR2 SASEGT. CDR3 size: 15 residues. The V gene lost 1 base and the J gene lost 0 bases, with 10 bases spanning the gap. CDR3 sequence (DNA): TGTGCCAGCAGTGAAGATGGGGGGCACTCCTACGAGCAGTACTTC. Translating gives CASSEDGGHSYEQYF.

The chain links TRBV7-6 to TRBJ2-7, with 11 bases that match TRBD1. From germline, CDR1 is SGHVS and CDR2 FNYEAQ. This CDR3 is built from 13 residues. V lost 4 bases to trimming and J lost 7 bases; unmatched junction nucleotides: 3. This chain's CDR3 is CASSYGTGGEQYF. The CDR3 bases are TGTGCCAGCAGCTACGGGACAGGGGGAGAGCAGTACTTC.

Written as DNA, the CDR3 is TGCGCCAGCAGTCAATCGCCCGACGACGCGAACACCGGGGAGCTGTTTTTT. It encodes CASSQSPDDANTGELFF. This chain uses TRBV23-1 with TRBJ2-2; no firm D call. TRBV23-1 is flagged as an ORF with uncertain function. The CDR3 consists of 17 residues. V was trimmed by 0 bases and J by 0 bases, leaving 11 bases between them.

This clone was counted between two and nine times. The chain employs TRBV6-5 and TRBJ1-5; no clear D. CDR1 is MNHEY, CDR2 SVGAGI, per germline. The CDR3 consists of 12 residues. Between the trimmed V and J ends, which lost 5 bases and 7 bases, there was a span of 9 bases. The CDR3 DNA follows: TGTGCCAGCAGTACAACGGGGCAGCCCCAGCATTTT. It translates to CASSTTGQPQHF.

CDR3 nucleotide sequence: TGTGCCAGTAGTATAGCGGGGGGGTTGGCCTACAATGAGCAGTTCTTC. Its translation: CASSIAGGLAYNEQFF. The genes are TRBV19 and TRBJ2-1; 8 bases line up with TRBD2. Germline V CDR1 and CDR2: LNHDA, SQIVND (reference sequence). The V segment lost 1 base and the J segment 2 bases; nucleotides outside the gene matches: 4. The CDR3 length is 16 residues.

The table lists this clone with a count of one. The CDR3 loop is CSASKYNEQFF. For the CDR3, the DNA is TGCAGTGCTAGTAAGTACAATGAGCAGTTCTTC. V usage is TRBV20-1 and J usage is TRBJ2-1, with no clear D. V lost 3 bases and J 4 bases, leaving 4 bases between the germline ends. CDR1 and CDR2 (germline): DFQATT, SNEGSKA (reference sequence). The CDR3 has 11 residues.

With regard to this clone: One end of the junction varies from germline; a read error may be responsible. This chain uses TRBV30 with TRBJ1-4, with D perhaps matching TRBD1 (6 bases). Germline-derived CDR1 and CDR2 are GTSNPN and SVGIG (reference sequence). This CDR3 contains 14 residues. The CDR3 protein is CAWTPGVSNEKLFF. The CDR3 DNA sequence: TGTGCCTGGACCCCAGGGGTTTCTAACGAAAAACTGTTTTTT.

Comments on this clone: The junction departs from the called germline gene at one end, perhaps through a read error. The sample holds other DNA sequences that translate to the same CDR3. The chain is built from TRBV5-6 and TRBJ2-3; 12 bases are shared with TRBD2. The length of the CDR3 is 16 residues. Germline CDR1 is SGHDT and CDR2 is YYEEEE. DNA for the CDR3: TGTGCTAGCAGCTTGGGTACTAGCGGGAGGCCAGATACGCAGTATTTT. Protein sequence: CASSLGTSGRPDTQYF.

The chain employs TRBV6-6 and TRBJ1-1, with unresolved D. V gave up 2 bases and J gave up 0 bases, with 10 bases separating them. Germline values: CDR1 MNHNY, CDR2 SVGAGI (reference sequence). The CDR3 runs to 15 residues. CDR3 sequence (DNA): TGTGCCAGCAGTTACAGGACTGCCCTGAACACTGAAGCTTTCTTT. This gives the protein CASSYRTALNTEAFF.

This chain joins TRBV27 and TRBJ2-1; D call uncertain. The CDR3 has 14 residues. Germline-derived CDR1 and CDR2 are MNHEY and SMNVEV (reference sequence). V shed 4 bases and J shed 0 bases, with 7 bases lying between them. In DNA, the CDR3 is TGTGCCAGCAGTTCCCGAAGCTCCTACAATGAGCAGTTCTTC. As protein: CASSSRSSYNEQFF.

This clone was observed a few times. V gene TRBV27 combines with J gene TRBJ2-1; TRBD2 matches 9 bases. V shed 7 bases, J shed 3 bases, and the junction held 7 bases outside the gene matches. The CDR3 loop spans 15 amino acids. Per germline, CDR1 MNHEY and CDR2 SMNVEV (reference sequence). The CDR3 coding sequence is TGTGCCAGCAAGTGGCGGGAGGGCCGCTACAATGAGCAGTTCTTC. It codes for CASKWREGRYNEQFF.